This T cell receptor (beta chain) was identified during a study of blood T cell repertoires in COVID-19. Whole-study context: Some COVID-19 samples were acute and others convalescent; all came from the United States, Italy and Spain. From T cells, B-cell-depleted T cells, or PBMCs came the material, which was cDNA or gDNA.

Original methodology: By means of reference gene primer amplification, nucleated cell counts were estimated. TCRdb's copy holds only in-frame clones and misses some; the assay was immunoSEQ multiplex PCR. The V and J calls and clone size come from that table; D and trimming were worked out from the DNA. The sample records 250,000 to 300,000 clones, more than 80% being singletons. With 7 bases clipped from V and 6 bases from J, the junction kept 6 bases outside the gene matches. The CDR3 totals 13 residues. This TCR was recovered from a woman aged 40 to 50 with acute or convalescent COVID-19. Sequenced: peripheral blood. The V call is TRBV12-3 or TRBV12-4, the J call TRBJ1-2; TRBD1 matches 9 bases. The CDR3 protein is CASNRGLSNGYTF. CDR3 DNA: TGTGCCAGCAACAGGGGGCTCAGTAATGGCTACACCTTC.